What follows are 4 T cell receptor beta chains derived from one specimen sequenced in a study of T-cell reconstitution after alpha-beta-depleted transplantation in children. Unique molecular identifiers featured in how the TCRbeta library was prepared. TCRdb re-called the PCR reads through MiXCR, storing one row per CDR3 protein. The top ten hold approximately 1.1% of the sample, which has approximately 640,000 distinct CDR3 sequences, approximately 16% seen once. The specimen was PBMCs from the stem cell graft donor, collected from the stem cell graft. The receptors derive from a human donor who donated a stem cell graft to a child with acute myeloid leukemia.

There are many counts of this clonotype. The chain recombines TRBV5-1 with TRBJ2-6; D not certain. Germline V gives CDR1 SGHRS, CDR2 YFSETQ. The CDR3 covers 14 residues. The ends were cut back, 6 bases at V and 5 bases at J, with 12 bases in the middle. The CDR3 DNA reads as TGCGCCAGCACCAATGAACCCCGGGCCAACGTCCTGACTTTC. Translating it yields CASTNEPRANVLTF.

This sequence joins TRBV7-2 and TRBJ1-2; D is unresolved. Trimming removed 0 bases from V and 0 bases from J, with 11 bases in between. CDR1 is SGHTA and CDR2 is FQGNSA in the germline V gene. This CDR3 spans 16 amino acids. CDR3 nucleotides: TGTGCCAGCAGCTTAGCCAGTAGAACGGCTAACTATGGCTACACCTTC. It encodes CASSLASRTANYGYTF. The entire variable domain, with the rest obtained from reference TRBV7-2 and TRBJ1-2, is as follows: GAGVSQSPSNKVTEKGKDVELRCDPISGHTALYWYRQSLGQGLEFLIYFQGNSAPDKSGLPSDRFSAERTGGSVSTLTIQRTQQEDSAVYLCASSLASRTANYGYTFGSGTRLTVV.

The chain has TRBV20-1 and TRBJ1-3; D is possibly TRBD1 (5 bases). Trimming removed 6 bases at V and 2 bases at J, with 11 bases between. CDR1 is DFQATT, CDR2 SNEGSKA, per germline (reference sequence). This CDR3 is built from 13 residues. The CDR3 region has the DNA TGCAGTGCCGAGGAGGACACTGGAAACACCATATATTTT. It yields the protein CSAEEDTGNTIYF.

This clonotype was seen only a few times. The V call is TRBV25-1, the J call TRBJ2-2; D possibly uses TRBD1 or TRBD2 (5 bases each). This CDR3 has 14 amino acids. Germline V gene data show CDR1 as MGHDK and CDR2 as SYGVNS. The V end was cut by 0 bases, the J end by 5 bases, with 7 bases between. CDR3 DNA sequence: TGTGCCAGCAGTGAATATGGGGGAACCGGGGAGCTGTTTTTT. Translating it yields CASSEYGGTGELFF.